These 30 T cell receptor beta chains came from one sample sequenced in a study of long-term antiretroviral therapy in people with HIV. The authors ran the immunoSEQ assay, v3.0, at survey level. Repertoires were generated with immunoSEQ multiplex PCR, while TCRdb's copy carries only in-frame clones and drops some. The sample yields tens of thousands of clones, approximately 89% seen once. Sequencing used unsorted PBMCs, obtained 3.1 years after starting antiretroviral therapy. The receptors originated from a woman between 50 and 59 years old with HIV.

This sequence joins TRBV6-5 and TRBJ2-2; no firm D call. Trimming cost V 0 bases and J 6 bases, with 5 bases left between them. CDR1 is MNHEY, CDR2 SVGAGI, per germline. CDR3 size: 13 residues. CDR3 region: CASSYSASGELFF. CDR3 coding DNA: TGTGCCAGCAGTTACTCAGCTTCCGGGGAGCTGTTTTTT.

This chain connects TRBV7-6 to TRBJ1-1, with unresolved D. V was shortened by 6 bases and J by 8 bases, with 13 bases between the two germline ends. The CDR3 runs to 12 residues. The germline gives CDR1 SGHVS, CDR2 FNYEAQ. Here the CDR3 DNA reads TGTGCCAGCAGGAATTTAGCAGAAGAAGCTTTCTTT. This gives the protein CASRNLAEEAFF.

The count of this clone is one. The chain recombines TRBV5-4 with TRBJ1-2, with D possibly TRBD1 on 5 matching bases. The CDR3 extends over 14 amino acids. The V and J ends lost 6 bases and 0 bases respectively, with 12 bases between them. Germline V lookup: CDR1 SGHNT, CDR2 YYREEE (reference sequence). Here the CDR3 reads CASKPQGANYGYTF. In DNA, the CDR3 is TGTGCCAGCAAGCCCCAGGGAGCTAACTATGGCTACACCTTC.

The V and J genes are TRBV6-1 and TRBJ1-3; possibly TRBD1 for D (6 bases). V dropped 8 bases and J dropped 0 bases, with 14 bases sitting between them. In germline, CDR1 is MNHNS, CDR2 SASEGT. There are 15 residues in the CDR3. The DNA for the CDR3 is TGTGCCAGCCTTGGGGGCGGACCCTCTGGAAACACCATATATTTT. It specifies CASLGGGPSGNTIYF.

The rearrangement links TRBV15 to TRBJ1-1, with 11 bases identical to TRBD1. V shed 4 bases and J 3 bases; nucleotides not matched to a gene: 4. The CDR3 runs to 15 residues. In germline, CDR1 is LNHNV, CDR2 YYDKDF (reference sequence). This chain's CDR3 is CATSIGQGADTEAFF. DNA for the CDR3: TGTGCCACCAGCATAGGACAGGGGGCGGACACTGAAGCTTTCTTT.

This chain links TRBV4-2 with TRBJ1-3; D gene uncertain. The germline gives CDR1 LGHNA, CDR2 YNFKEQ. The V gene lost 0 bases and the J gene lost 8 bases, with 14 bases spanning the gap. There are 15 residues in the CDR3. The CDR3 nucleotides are TGTGCCAGCAGCCAAGATAACACCCAGGCTGACACCATATATTTT. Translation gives CASSQDNTQADTIYF.

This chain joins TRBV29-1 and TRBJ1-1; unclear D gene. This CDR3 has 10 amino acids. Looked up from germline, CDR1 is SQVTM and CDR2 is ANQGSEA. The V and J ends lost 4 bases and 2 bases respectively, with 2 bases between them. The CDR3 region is CSVANTEAFF. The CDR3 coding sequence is TGCAGCGTTGCAAACACTGAAGCTTTCTTT.

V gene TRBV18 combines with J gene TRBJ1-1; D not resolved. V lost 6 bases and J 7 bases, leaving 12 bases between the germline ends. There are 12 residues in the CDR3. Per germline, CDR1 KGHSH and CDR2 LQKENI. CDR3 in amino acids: CASSPGWFEAFF. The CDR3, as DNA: TGTGCCAGCTCCCCGGGGTGGTTTGAAGCTTTCTTT.

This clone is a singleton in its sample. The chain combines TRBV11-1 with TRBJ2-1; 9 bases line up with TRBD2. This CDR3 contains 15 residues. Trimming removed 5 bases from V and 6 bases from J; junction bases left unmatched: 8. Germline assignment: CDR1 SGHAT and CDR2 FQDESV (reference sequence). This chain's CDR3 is CASSPRGGEFNEQFF. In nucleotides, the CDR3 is TGTGCCAGCAGCCCACGCGGGGGGGAGTTCAATGAGCAGTTCTTC.

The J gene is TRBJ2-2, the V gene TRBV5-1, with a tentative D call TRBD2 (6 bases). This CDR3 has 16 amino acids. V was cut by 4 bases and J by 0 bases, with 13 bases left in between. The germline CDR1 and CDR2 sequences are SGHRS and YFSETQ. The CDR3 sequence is CASSPGGDANTGELFF. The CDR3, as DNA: TGCGCCAGCAGCCCCGGGGGTGACGCGAACACCGGGGAGCTGTTTTTT.

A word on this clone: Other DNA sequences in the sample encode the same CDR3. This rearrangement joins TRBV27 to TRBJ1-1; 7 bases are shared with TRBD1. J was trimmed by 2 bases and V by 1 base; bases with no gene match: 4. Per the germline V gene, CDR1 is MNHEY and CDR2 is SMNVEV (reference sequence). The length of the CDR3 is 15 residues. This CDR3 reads CASSLLTGINTEAFF. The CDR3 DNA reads TGTGCCAGCAGTTTATTGACAGGGATTAACACTGAAGCTTTCTTT.

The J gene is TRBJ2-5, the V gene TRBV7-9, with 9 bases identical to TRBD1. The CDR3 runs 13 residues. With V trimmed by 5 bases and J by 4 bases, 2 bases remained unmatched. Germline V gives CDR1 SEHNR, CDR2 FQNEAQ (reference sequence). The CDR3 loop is CASSQTGGETQYF. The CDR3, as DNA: TGTGCCAGCAGCCAGACAGGGGGAGAGACCCAGTACTTC.

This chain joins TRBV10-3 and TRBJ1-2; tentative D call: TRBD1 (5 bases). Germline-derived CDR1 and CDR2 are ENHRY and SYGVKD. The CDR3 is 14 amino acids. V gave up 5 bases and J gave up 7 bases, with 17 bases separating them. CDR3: CAISREAGPGGYTF. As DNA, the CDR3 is TGTGCCATCAGTCGAGAAGCGGGGCCGGGTGGCTACACCTTC.

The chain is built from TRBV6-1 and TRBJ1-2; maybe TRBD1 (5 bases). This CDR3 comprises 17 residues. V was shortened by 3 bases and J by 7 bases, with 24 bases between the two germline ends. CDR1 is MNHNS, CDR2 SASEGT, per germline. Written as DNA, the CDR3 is TGTGCCAGCAGTGAGGAACCCAGAACAGGTGGTATGGCTGGCTACACCTTC. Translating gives CASSEEPRTGGMAGYTF.

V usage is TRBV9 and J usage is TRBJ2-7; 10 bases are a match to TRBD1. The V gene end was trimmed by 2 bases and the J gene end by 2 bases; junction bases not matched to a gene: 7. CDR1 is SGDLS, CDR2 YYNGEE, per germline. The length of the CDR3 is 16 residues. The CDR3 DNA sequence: TGTGCCAGCAGCGTTACGGGGGACAGGGGCCCCTACGAGCAGTACTTC. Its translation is CASSVTGDRGPYEQYF.

DNA of the CDR3: TGTGCCAGCAGTGCGGACAGGGTCTCTGGAAACACCATATATTTT. Its protein is CASSADRVSGNTIYF. J is TRBJ1-3 and V is TRBV6-1; 8 bases line up with TRBD1. V lost 4 bases to trimming and J lost 0 bases; unmatched junction nucleotides: 2. The CDR3 sequence is 15 residues long. From germline, CDR1 is MNHNS and CDR2 SASEGT.

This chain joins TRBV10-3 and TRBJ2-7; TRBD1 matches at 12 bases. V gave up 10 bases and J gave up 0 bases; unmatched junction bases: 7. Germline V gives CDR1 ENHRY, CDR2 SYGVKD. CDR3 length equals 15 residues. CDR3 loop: CATGTGGLSSYEQYF. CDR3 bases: TGTGCCACCGGGACAGGGGGCCTTAGCTCCTACGAGCAGTACTTC.

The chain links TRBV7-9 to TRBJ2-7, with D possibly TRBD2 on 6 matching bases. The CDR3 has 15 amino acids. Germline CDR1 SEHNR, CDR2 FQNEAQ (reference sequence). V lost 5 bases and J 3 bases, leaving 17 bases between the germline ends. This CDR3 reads CASSPAYGGVYEQYF. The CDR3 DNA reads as TGTGCCAGCAGCCCCGCTTACGGGGGAGTCTACGAGCAGTACTTC.

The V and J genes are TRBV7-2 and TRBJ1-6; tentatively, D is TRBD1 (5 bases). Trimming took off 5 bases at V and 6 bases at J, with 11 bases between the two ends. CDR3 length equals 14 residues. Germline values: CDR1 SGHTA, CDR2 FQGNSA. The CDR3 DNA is TGTGCCAGCAGCCTAGGGGTCCTTAATTCACCCCTCCACTTT. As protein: CASSLGVLNSPLHF.

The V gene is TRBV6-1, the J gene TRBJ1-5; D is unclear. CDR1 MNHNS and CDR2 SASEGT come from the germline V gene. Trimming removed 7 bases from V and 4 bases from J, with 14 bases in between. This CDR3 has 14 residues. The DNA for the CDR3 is TGTGCCAGCAATCGACTCCACGAGAATCAGCCCCAGCATTTT. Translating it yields CASNRLHENQPQHF.

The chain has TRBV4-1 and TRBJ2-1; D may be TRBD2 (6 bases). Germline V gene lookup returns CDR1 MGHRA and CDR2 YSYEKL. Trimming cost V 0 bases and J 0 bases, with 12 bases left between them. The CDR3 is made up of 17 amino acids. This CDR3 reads CASSQEAGGTSYNEQFF. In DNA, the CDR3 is TGCGCCAGCAGCCAAGAAGCCGGGGGTACCTCCTACAATGAGCAGTTCTTC.

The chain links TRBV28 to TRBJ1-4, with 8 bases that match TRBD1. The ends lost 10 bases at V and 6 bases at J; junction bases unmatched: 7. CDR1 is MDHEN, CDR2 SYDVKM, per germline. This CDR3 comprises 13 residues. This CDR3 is CATAETGDEKLFF. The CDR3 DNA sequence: TGTGCCACCGCCGAGACAGGGGATGAAAAACTGTTTTTT.

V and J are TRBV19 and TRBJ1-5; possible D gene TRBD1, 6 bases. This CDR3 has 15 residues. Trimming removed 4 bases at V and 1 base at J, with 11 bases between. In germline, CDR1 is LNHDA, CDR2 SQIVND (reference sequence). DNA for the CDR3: TGTGCCAGTAGTACGGGGGGCGGGAGCAATCAGCCCCAGCATTTT. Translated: CASSTGGGSNQPQHF.

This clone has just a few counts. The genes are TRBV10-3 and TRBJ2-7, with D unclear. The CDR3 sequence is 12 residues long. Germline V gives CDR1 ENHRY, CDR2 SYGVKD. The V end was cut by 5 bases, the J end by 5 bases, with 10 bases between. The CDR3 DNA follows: TGTGCCATCAGTAGTCTGGGAAACGAGCAGTACTTC. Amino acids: CAISSLGNEQYF.

The CDR3 DNA sequence: TGTGCTAGTGGTTTGGTCGGGATAGGCGAAAAACTGTTTTTT. This translates into CASGLVGIGEKLFF. The J gene is TRBJ1-4, the V gene TRBV12-5; no reliable D call. The germline CDR1 and CDR2 sequences are LGHNT and FRNRAP. V lost 0 bases to trimming and J lost 8 bases, with 10 bases between them. There are 14 residues in the CDR3.

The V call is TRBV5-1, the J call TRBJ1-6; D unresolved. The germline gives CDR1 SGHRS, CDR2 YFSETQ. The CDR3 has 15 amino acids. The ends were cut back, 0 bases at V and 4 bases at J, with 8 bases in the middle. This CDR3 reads CASSLGRRYNSPLHF. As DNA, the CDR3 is TGCGCCAGCAGCTTGGGCAGGAGATATAATTCACCCCTCCACTTT. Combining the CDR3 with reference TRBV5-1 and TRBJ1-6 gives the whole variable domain KAGVTQTPRYLIKTRGQQVTLSCSPISGHRSVSWYQQTPGQGLQFLFEYFSETQRNKGNFPGRFSGRQFSNSRSEMNVSTLELGDSALYLCASSLGRRYNSPLHFGNGTRLTVT.

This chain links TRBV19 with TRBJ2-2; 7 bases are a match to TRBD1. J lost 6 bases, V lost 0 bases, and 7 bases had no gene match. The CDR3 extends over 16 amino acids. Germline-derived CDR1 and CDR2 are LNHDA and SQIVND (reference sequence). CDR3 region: CASSIDLYGTAGELFF. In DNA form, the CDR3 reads TGTGCCAGTAGTATAGATCTATACGGGACAGCCGGGGAGCTGTTTTTT. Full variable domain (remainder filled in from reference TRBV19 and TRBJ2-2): DGGITQSPKYLFRKEGQNVTLSCEQNLNHDAMYWYRQDPGQGLRLIYYSQIVNDFQKGDIAEGYSVSREKKESFPLTVTSAQKNPTAFYLCASSIDLYGTAGELFFGEGSRLTVL.

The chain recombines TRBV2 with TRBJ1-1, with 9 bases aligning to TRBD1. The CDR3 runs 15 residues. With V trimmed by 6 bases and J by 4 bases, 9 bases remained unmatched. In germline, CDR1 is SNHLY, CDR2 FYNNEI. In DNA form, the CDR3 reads TGTGCCAGCAGGAGAACAGGGGGCCTCGGCACTGAAGCTTTCTTT. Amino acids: CASRRTGGLGTEAFF.

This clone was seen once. The CDR3 nucleotides read TGTGCCACCCGCGGGCAGCCGTCCCACTACTCTGGAAACACCATATATTTT. Its translation is CATRGQPSHYSGNTIYF. The chain couples TRBV19 to TRBJ1-3; D gene ambiguous. There are 17 residues in the CDR3. The V gene's germline CDR1 is LNHDA and CDR2 SQIVND (reference sequence). The V and J ends lost 10 bases and 0 bases respectively, with 22 bases between them.

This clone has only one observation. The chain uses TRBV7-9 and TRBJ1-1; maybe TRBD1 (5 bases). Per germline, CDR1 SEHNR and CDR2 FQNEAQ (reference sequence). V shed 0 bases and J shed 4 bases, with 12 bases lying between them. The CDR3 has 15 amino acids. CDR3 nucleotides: TGTGCCAGCAGCTTAGCCGGGTCGGGGGGCACTGAAGCTTTCTTT. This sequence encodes CASSLAGSGGTEAFF.